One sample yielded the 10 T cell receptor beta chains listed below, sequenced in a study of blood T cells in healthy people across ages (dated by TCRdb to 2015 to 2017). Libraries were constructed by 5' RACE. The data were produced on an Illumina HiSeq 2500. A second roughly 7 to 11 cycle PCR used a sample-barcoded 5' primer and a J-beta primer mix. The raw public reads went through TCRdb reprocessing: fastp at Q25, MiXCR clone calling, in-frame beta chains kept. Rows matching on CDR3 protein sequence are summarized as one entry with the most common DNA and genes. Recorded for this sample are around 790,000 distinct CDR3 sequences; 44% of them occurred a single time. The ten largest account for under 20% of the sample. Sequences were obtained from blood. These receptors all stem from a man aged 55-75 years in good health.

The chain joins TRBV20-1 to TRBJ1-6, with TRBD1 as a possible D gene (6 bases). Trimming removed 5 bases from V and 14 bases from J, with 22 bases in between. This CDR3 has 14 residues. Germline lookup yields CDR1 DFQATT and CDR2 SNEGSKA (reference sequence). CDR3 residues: CSAANPGAPTALHF. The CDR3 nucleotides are TGCAGTGCTGCTAACCCAGGGGCCCCGACGGCCCTCCACTTT.

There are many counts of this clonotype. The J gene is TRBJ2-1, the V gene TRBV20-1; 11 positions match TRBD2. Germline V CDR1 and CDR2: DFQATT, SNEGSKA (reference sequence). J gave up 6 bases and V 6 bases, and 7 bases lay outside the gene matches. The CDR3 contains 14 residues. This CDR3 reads CSAYRLAGRNEQFF. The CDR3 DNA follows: TGCAGTGCGTACAGACTAGCGGGGCGCAATGAGCAGTTCTTC.

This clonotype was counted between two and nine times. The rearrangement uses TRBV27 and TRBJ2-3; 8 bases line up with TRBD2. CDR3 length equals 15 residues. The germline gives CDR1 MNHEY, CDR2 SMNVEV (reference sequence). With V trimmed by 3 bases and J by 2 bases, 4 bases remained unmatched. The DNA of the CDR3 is TGTGCCAGCAGTTTCCGGGGGGGGAACACAGATACGCAGTATTTT. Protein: CASSFRGGNTDTQYF.

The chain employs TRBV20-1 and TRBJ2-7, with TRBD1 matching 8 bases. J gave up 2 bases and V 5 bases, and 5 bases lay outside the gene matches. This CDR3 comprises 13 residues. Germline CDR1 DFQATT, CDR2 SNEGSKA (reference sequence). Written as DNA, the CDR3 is TGCAGTGCTTCTACAGGGGGTCCCTACGAGCAGTACTTC. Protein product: CSASTGGPYEQYF.

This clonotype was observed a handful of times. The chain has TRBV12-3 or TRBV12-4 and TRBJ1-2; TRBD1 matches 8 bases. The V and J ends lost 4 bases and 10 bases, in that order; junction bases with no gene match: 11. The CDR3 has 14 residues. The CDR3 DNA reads TGTGCCAGCAGTTCCAGGGGGCGCGGGGATGACTACACCTTC. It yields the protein CASSSRGRGDDYTF.

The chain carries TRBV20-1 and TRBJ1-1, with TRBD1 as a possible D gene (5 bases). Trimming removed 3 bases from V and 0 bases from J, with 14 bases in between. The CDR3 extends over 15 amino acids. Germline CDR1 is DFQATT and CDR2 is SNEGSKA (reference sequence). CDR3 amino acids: CSARPAGTMNTEAFF. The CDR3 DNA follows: TGCAGTGCTAGGCCCGCTGGGACCATGAACACTGAAGCTTTCTTT.

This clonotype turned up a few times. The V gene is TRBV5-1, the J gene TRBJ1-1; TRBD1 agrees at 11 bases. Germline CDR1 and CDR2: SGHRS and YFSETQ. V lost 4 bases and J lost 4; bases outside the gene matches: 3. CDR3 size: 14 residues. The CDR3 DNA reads TGCGCCAGCAGCCAGGGACAGGGGGGCACTGAAGCTTTCTTT. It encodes CASSQGQGGTEAFF.

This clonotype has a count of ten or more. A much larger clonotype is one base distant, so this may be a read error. Written as DNA, the CDR3 is TGTGCCATCAGTGGTCCGACAGGGTCAGGGGACAATGAGCAGTACTTC. It codes for CAISGPTGSGDNEQYF. The chain joins TRBV10-3 to TRBJ2-5; 7 nucleotides agree with TRBD1. V dropped 4 bases and J dropped 11; count of bases not matched to a gene: 19. Germline V gene sequence: CDR1 ENHRY, CDR2 SYGVKD. This CDR3 is built from 16 residues.

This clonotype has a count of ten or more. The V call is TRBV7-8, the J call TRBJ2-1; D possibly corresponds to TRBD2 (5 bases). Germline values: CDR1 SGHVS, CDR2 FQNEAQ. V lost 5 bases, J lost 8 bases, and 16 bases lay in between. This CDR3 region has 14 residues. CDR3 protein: CASSPTPFGDEQFF. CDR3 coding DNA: TGTGCCAGCAGCCCAACCCCCTTCGGGGATGAGCAGTTCTTC.

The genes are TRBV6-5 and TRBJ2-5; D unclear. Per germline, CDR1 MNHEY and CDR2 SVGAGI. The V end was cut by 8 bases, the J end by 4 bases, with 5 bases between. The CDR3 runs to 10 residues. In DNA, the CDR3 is TGTGCCAGCGGGTCAGAGACCCAGTACTTC. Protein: CASGSETQYF.